The 30 T cell receptor beta chains given below trace back to one sample, sequenced in a study of blood T cell repertoires in COVID-19. Data came from immunoSEQ multiplex PCR; TCRdb stores just in-frame clones and leaves some out. This table holds roughly 69,000 clones, 65% to 80% found once. Sequencing was performed on peripheral blood. The receptors were gathered from a human donor in a cohort sampled during active COVID-19.

This clone was counted many times. V is TRBV18 and J is TRBJ1-5; possibly TRBD1 for D (5 bases). Germline CDR1 and CDR2: KGHSH and LQKENI. V shed 2 bases and J shed 5 bases, with 13 bases lying between them. The CDR3 is 15 amino acids. CDR3 in amino acids: CASSPTGRADQPQHF. The CDR3 region has the DNA TGTGCCAGCTCACCAACAGGAAGGGCGGATCAGCCCCAGCATTTT.

The chain couples TRBV28 to TRBJ2-3; the match to TRBD1 covers 7 bases. The CDR3 consists of 13 residues. V shed 7 bases, J shed 3 bases, and the junction held 4 bases outside the gene matches. Germline V gene lookup returns CDR1 MDHEN and CDR2 SYDVKM. CDR3 residues: CASTTGPTDTQYF. Here the CDR3 DNA reads TGTGCCAGCACGACAGGGCCGACAGATACGCAGTATTTT. The variable domain in full, completed from reference TRBV28 and TRBJ2-3, reads DVKVTQSSRYLVKRTGEKVFLECVQDMDHENMFWYRQDPGLGLRLIYFSYDVKMKEKGDIPEGYSVSREKKERFSLILESASTNQTSMYLCASTTGPTDTQYFGPGTRLTVL.

The J gene is TRBJ2-2, the V gene TRBV5-5, with 11 positions matching TRBD1. V dropped 4 bases and J dropped 3; count of bases not matched to a gene: 2. Germline CDR1 reads SGHKS; CDR2 reads YYEKEE (reference sequence). This CDR3 is built from 15 residues. CDR3: CASSRDRGDTGELFF. The CDR3 nucleotides read TGTGCCAGCAGCCGGGACAGGGGGGACACCGGGGAGCTGTTTTTT.

J is TRBJ1-4 and V is TRBV27, with TRBD1 identical over 12 bases. The V gene's germline CDR1 is MNHEY and CDR2 SMNVEV (reference sequence). The ends lost 2 bases at V and 8 bases at J; junction bases unmatched: 3. The CDR3 consists of 15 residues. The chain's CDR3 is CASSLRGTGGEKLFF. CDR3 nucleotide sequence: TGTGCCAGCAGTTTACGTGGGACAGGGGGCGAAAAACTGTTTTTT.

The gene calls are TRBV3-1 (or the pseudogene TRBV3-2) and TRBJ2-7; 12 bases are a match to TRBD2. This CDR3 region has 15 residues. Losses at the gene ends were 4 bases for V and 3 bases for J; bases not matched to a gene: 4. Germline loops: CDR1 LGHDT, CDR2 YNNKEL (reference sequence). The CDR3 sequence is CASSPRLAGDYEQYF. CDR3 DNA sequence: TGTGCCAGCAGCCCCCGACTAGCGGGGGACTACGAGCAGTACTTC.

Only one count was recorded for this clone. The rearrangement uses TRBV19 and TRBJ1-1; possible D gene TRBD1, 6 bases. Germline V gene sequence: CDR1 LNHDA, CDR2 SQIVND (reference sequence). CDR3 length: 14 amino acids. V lost 3 bases to trimming and J lost 3 bases, with 11 bases between them. Here the CDR3 DNA reads TGTGCCAGTAGTATGGGGGCGTGGGACACTGAAGCTTTCTTT. This encodes CASSMGAWDTEAFF.

This clone was detected a few times. The genes are TRBV2 and TRBJ1-1; D not certain. This CDR3 contains 12 residues. The V gene's germline CDR1 is SNHLY and CDR2 FYNNEI. With 10 bases removed from V and 1 base from J, the gap between germline ends came to 10 bases. The CDR3 sequence is CATHDSNTEAFF. Here the CDR3 DNA reads TGTGCCACCCACGACTCGAACACTGAAGCTTTCTTT.

This clone was detected only a few times. The V call is TRBV6-1, the J call TRBJ2-7; D remains unclear. CDR3 length equals 16 residues. V lost 4 bases, J lost 3 bases, and 19 bases lay in between. CDR1 is MNHNS and CDR2 is SASEGT in the germline V gene. CDR3 DNA: TGTGCCAGCAGTGCCACCGTAAACGCAGGTCGCTACGAGCAGTACTTC. Protein: CASSATVNAGRYEQYF.

The V gene is TRBV5-5, the J gene TRBJ2-3, with D tentatively TRBD2 (6 bases). CDR3 length: 17 residues. The V end was cut by 2 bases, the J end by 1 base, with 17 bases between. Per the germline V gene, CDR1 is SGHKS and CDR2 is YYEKEE (reference sequence). The CDR3 spells CASSLLSGVGGTDTQYF. The CDR3 nucleotides read TGTGCCAGCAGCTTATTATCGGGGGTGGGTGGCACAGATACGCAGTATTTT.

This clone has a single count. J is TRBJ2-2 and V is TRBV6-5, with TRBD1 matching over 7 bases. CDR1 and CDR2 from the germline V gene are MNHEY and SVGAGI. The CDR3 length is 14 residues. With 11 bases clipped from V and 0 bases from J, the junction kept 6 bases outside the gene matches. The CDR3 sequence is CALYDRANTGELFF. Here the CDR3 DNA reads TGTGCCCTTTATGACAGGGCGAACACCGGGGAGCTGTTTTTT.

The count of this clone is one. V is TRBV11-1 and J is TRBJ2-3, with D possibly being TRBD1 (5 bases). Trimming took off 7 bases at V and 5 bases at J, with 22 bases between the two ends. Germline loops: CDR1 SGHAT, CDR2 FQDESV (reference sequence). This CDR3 comprises 16 residues. Here the CDR3 DNA reads TGTGCCAGCAACTTTCATTCAGGGTCCCAGGGAGATACGCAGTATTTT. Translating gives CASNFHSGSQGDTQYF.

The DNA for the CDR3 is TGTGCCAGCAGCGACAAACAGTATTCGAATGAAAAACTGTTTTTT. Protein sequence: CASSDKQYSNEKLFF. This chain links TRBV7-9 with TRBJ1-4; unclear D gene. Deletions cut 5 bases from V and 5 bases from J, with 15 bases between. The CDR3 extends over 15 amino acids. CDR1 and CDR2 from the germline V gene are SEHNR and FQNEAQ (reference sequence).

This clone ranks as medium-sized. This chain links TRBV18 with TRBJ2-3; TRBD2 agrees at 9 bases. Trimming removed 3 bases from V and 4 bases from J; junction bases left unmatched: 11. Germline V gene lookup returns CDR1 KGHSH and CDR2 LQKENI. The CDR3 is 17 amino acids. This CDR3 reads CASSPRRIAGEADTQYF. CDR3 DNA sequence: TGTGCCAGCTCACCCCGCCGGATAGCGGGGGAGGCAGATACGCAGTATTTT.

J is TRBJ1-2 and V is TRBV14; maybe TRBD1 (5 bases). Trimming pared 3 bases from V and 4 bases from J, leaving 9 bases between. Germline-derived CDR1 and CDR2 are SGHDN and FVKESK. This CDR3 is built from 13 residues. The CDR3 loop is CASSHDRSYGYTF. DNA for the CDR3: TGTGCCAGCAGCCATGACAGATCCTATGGCTACACCTTC.

The V call is TRBV19, the J call TRBJ2-2; no definite D call. CDR1 is LNHDA, CDR2 SQIVND, per germline (reference sequence). V dropped 0 bases and J dropped 0 bases, with 8 bases sitting between them. The CDR3 runs to 16 residues. CDR3 coding DNA: TGTGCCAGTAGTATAGAGAGTATCGCGAACACCGGGGAGCTGTTTTTT. Translation: CASSIESIANTGELFF.

The chain is built from TRBV5-6 and TRBJ2-1; D is ambiguous. Trimming shortened V by 4 bases and J by 8 bases, and 19 bases separated the two germline ends. The CDR3 is 15 amino acids. Germline V gene data show CDR1 as SGHDT and CDR2 as YYEEEE. DNA for the CDR3: TGTGCCAGCAGCCGCCGGGTAGTTCCCGTCCATGAGCAGTTCTTC. Translation gives CASSRRVVPVHEQFF.

The chain employs TRBV19 and TRBJ1-1, with D maybe TRBD1 (5 bases). Trimming took off 6 bases at V and 1 base at J, with 12 bases between the two ends. The CDR3 contains 14 residues. From germline, CDR1 is LNHDA and CDR2 SQIVND (reference sequence). CDR3 sequence: CASRILTGNTEAFF. DNA of the CDR3: TGTGCCAGTAGAATCCTCACAGGGAACACTGAAGCTTTCTTT.

This clone was seen more than once but under ten times. The chain joins TRBV6-4 to TRBJ2-3; the D is unclear. Germline lookup yields CDR1 MRHNA and CDR2 SNTAGT. The CDR3 loop spans 15 amino acids. V shed 3 bases and J shed 0 bases, with 10 bases lying between them. The CDR3 nucleotides read TGTGCCAGCAGTGAACAGCTTTCTAGCACAGATACGCAGTATTTT. Residues: CASSEQLSSTDTQYF.

This clone was seen only a few times. The V call is TRBV7-9, the J call TRBJ1-6, with D unresolved. The CDR3 spans 12 residues. Per the germline V gene, CDR1 is SEHNR and CDR2 is FQNEAQ (reference sequence). Trimming left V 8 bases short and J 8 bases short, with 10 bases between. The CDR3 region is CASSRGDSPLHF. As DNA, the CDR3 is TGTGCCAGCTCCCGAGGTGATTCACCCCTCCACTTT.

The rearrangement joins TRBV12-3 or TRBV12-4 to TRBJ1-2; the D is unclear. The V end lost 3 bases, the J end lost 10 bases, and 9 bases lay between the germline ends. CDR3 length equals 11 residues. The CDR3 DNA is TGTGCCAGCAGTTTTGGGCAGAACTACACCTTC. Amino acid sequence: CASSFGQNYTF.

The V gene is TRBV2, the J gene TRBJ1-6, with D perhaps TRBD1 (6 bases). The CDR3 extends over 12 amino acids. Looked up from germline, CDR1 is SNHLY and CDR2 is FYNNEI. Trimming removed 8 bases at V and 6 bases at J, with 8 bases between. For the CDR3, the DNA is TGTGCCAGCCGGACAGTTAATTCACCCCTCCACTTT. Protein: CASRTVNSPLHF.

Only one count was recorded for this clone. The chain couples TRBV5-1 to TRBJ2-5, with D maybe TRBD2 (6 bases). The CDR3 is made up of 15 amino acids. V was cut by 4 bases and J by 5 bases, with 18 bases left in between. CDR1 is SGHRS, CDR2 YFSETQ, per germline. The DNA of the CDR3 is TGCGCCAGCAGCCCCACGACTAGTTCGGTGGAGACCCAGTACTTC. Protein product: CASSPTTSSVETQYF.

The chain employs TRBV4-1 and TRBJ1-2, with D tentatively TRBD1 (5 bases). The CDR3 is 15 residues long. Trimming took 1 base from V and 4 from J, leaving 13 bases between them. The germline gives CDR1 MGHRA, CDR2 YSYEKL. The CDR3 is CASSQGTQGGYGYTF. As DNA, the CDR3 is TGCGCCAGCAGCCAAGGTACTCAGGGAGGCTATGGCTACACCTTC.

This clone has a single count. J is TRBJ2-5 and V is TRBV13; 11 nucleotides agree with TRBD2. Germline CDR1 and CDR2: PRHDT and FYEKMQ (reference sequence). This CDR3 is built from 19 residues. The trim removed 2 bases at V and 1 base at J, leaving 12 bases unmatched. CDR3 sequence: CASSLSNLLAGAPQETQYF. Written as DNA, the CDR3 is TGTGCCAGCAGCTTATCGAACCTACTAGCGGGGGCCCCCCAAGAGACCCAGTACTTC.

This clone was observed once. The gene calls are TRBV5-1 and TRBJ1-3; 7 positions agree with TRBD1. The V gene end was trimmed by 0 bases and the J gene end by 0 bases; junction bases not matched to a gene: 6. The CDR3 loop spans 17 amino acids. Per the germline V gene, CDR1 is SGHRS and CDR2 is YFSETQ. The CDR3 loop is CASSLGDRDFSGNTIYF. The CDR3 nucleotides read TGCGCCAGCAGCTTGGGAGACAGGGACTTCTCTGGAAACACCATATATTTT.

The chain recombines TRBV29-1 with TRBJ1-1; perhaps TRBD1 as D (6 bases). There are 14 residues in the CDR3. V was trimmed by 4 bases and J by 0 bases, leaving 12 bases between them. Germline CDR1 reads SQVTM; CDR2 reads ANQGSEA. In DNA, the CDR3 is TGCAGCGTTGTCGGGACACTCATGAACACTGAAGCTTTCTTT. Encoded protein: CSVVGTLMNTEAFF.

The chain has TRBV7-9 and TRBJ1-4; TRBD1 aligns across 9 bases. CDR1 SEHNR and CDR2 FQNEAQ come from the germline V gene (reference sequence). The CDR3 totals 15 residues. The V gene end was trimmed by 4 bases and the J gene end by 4 bases; junction bases not matched to a gene: 4. The CDR3: CASSSGQGNNEKLFF. The CDR3 bases are TGTGCCAGCAGCTCTGGACAGGGGAATAATGAAAAACTGTTTTTT.

This clone was found a few times. V is TRBV7-3 and J is TRBJ2-2; D remains unclear. The CDR3 covers 13 residues. V was trimmed by 5 bases and J by 6 bases, leaving 10 bases between them. From germline, CDR1 is SGHTA and CDR2 FQGTGA. The CDR3 sequence is CASSPSIAGELFF. Written as DNA, the CDR3 is TGTGCCAGCAGCCCCAGTATCGCCGGGGAGCTGTTTTTT. The whole variable domain, remainder taken from reference TRBV7-3 and TRBJ2-2, is GAGVSQTPSNKVTEKGKYVELRCDPISGHTALYWYRQSLGQGPEFLIYFQGTGAADDSGLPNDRFFAVRPEGSVSTLKIQRTERGDSAVYLCASSPSIAGELFFGEGSRLTVL.

The chain uses TRBV4-2 and TRBJ1-3; D is ambiguous. Trimming pared 1 base from V and 3 bases from J, leaving 25 bases between. The CDR3 is 20 residues long. Germline V lookup: CDR1 LGHNA, CDR2 YNFKEQ. DNA for the CDR3: TGTGCCAGCAGCCAAGTTGCGGATAGCCCCAATCTCCAAGGTGGAAACACCATATATTTT. Amino acid sequence: CASSQVADSPNLQGGNTIYF.

This clone was observed once. The J gene is TRBJ1-6, the V gene TRBV30, with D maybe TRBD1 (5 bases). The length of the CDR3 is 14 residues. Germline V CDR1 and CDR2: GTSNPN, SVGIG (reference sequence). Trimming cost V 0 bases and J 10 bases, with 13 bases left between them. DNA of the CDR3: TGTGCCTGGAGTGTAAGGGGCCAGGCCTCACCCCTCCACTTT. It codes for CAWSVRGQASPLHF.